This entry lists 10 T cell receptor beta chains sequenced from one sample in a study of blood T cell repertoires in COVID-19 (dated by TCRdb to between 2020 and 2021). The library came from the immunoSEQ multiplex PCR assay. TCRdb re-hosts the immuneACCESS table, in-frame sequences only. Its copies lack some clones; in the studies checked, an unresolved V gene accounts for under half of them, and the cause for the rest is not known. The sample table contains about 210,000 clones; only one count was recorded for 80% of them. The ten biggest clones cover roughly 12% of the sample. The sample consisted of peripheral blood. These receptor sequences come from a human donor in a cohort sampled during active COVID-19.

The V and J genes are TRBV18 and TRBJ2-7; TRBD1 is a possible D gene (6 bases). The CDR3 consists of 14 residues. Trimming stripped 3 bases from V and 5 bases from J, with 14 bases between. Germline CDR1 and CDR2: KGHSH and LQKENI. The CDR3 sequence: CASSPKQGSNEQYF. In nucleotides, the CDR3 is TGTGCCAGCTCACCGAAACAGGGTAGTAACGAGCAGTACTTC. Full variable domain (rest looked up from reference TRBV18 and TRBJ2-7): NAGVMQNPRHLVRRRGQEARLRCSPMKGHSHVYWYRQLPEEGLKFMVYLQKENIIDESGMPKERFSAEFPKEGPSILRIQQVVRGDSAAYFCASSPKQGSNEQYFGPGTRLTVT.

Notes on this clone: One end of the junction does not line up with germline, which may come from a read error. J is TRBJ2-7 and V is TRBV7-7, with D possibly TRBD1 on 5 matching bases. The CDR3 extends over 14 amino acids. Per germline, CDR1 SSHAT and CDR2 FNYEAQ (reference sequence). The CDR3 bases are TGTGCTAGCAGCTCCACCTCGGACAACTACGAGCAGTACTTC. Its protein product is CASSSTSDNYEQYF.

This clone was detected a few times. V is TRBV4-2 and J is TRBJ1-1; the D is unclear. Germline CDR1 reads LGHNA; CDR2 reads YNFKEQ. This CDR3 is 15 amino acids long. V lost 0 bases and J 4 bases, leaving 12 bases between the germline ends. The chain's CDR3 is CASSQDLESGTEAFF. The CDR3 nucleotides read TGTGCCAGCAGCCAAGATCTGGAGTCTGGCACTGAAGCTTTCTTT.

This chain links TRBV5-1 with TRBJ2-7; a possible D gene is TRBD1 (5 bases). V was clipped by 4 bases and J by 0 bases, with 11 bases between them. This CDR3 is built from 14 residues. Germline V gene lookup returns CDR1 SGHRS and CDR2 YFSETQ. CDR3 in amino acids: CASSLRQSSYEQYF. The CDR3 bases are TGCGCCAGCAGCCTGCGACAGAGCTCCTACGAGCAGTACTTC. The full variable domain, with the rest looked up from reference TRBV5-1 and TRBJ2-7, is KAGVTQTPRYLIKTRGQQVTLSCSPISGHRSVSWYQQTPGQGLQFLFEYFSETQRNKGNFPGRFSGRQFSNSRSEMNVSTLELGDSALYLCASSLRQSSYEQYFGPGTRLTVT.

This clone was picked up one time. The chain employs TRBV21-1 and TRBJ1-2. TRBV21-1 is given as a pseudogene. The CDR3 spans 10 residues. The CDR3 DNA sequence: TGTGCCAGCAGGTCTCATGGCTACACCTTC. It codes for CASRSHGYTF.

CDR3 sequence: CASKKLSRDSPLHF. In nucleotides, the CDR3 is TGTGCCAGCAAAAAGCTATCGAGGGATTCACCCCTCCACTTT. The V and J genes are TRBV25-1 and TRBJ1-6; no firm D call. Germline V CDR1 and CDR2: MGHDK, SYGVNS. This CDR3 is built from 14 residues. Trimming stripped 7 bases from V and 8 bases from J, with 15 bases between.

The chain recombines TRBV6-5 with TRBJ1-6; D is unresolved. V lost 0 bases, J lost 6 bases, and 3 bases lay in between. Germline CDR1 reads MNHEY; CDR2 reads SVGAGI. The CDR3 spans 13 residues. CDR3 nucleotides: TGTGCCAGCAGTTACTCGGCTAATTCACCCCTCCACTTT. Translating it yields CASSYSANSPLHF.

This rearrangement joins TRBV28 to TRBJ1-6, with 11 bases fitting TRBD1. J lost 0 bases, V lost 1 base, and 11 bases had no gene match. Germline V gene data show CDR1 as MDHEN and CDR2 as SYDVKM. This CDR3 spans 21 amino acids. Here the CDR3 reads CASSLLIGQGALSSYNSPLHF. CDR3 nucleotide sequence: TGTGCCAGCAGTTTATTGATAGGACAGGGGGCTCTAAGCTCCTATAATTCACCCCTCCACTTT.

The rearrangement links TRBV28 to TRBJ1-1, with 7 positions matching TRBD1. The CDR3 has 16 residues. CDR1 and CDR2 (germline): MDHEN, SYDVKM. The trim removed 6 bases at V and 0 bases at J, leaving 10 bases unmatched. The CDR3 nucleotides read TGTGCCAGCAGGTCCGTCTTGACAGGGCTGAACACTGAAGCTTTCTTT. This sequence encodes CASRSVLTGLNTEAFF.

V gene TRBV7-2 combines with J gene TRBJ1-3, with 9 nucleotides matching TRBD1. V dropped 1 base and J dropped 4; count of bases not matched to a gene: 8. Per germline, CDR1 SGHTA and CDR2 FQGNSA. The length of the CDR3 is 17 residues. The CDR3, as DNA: TGTGCCAGCAGCTTAGGACAGGGGGTTCTGTCCGGAAACACCATATATTTT. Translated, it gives CASSLGQGVLSGNTIYF.